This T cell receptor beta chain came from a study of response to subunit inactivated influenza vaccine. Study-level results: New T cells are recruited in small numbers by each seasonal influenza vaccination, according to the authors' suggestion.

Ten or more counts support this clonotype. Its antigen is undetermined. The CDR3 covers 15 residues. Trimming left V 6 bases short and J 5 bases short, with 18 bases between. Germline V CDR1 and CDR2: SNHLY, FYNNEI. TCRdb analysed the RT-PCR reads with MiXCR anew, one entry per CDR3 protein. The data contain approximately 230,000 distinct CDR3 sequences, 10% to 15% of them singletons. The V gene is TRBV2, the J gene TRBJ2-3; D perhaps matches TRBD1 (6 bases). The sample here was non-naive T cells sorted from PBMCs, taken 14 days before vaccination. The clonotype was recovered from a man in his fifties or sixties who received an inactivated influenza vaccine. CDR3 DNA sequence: TGTGCCAGCAGGGGGGACATTACAAGGGGAGATACGCAGTATTTT. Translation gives CASRGDITRGDTQYF. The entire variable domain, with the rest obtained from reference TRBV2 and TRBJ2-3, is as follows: EPEVTQTPSHQVTQMGQEVILRCVPISNHLYFYWYRQILGQKVEFLVSFYNNEISEKSEIFDDQFSVERPDGSNFTLKIRSTKLEDSAMYFCASRGDITRGDTQYFGPGTRLTVL.